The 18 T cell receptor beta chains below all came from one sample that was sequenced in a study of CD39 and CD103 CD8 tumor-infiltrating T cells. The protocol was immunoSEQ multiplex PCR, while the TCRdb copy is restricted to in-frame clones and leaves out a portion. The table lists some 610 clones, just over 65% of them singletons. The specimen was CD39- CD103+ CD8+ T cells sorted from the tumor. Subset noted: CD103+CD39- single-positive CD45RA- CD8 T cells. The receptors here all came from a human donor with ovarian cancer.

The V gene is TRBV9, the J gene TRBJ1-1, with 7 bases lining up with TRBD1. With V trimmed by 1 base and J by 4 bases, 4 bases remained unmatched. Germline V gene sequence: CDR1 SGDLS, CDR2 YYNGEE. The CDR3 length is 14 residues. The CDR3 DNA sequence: TGTGCCAGCAGCGTATCGCAGGGGGGCACTGAAGCTTTCTTT. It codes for CASSVSQGGTEAFF.

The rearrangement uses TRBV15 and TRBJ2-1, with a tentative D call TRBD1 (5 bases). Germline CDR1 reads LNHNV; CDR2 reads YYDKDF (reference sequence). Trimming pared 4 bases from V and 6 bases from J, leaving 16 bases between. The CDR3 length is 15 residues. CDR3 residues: CATSIRLGVFNEQFF. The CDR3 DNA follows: TGTGCCACCAGCATTAGGCTAGGGGTTTTCAATGAGCAGTTCTTC.

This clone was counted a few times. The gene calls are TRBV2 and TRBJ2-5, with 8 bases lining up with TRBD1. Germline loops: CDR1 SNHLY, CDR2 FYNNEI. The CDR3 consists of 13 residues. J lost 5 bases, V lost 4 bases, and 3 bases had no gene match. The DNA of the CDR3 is TGTGCCAGCAGTGGCAGGGGGCTTGAGACCCAGTACTTC. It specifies CASSGRGLETQYF.

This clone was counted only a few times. CDR3 coding DNA: TGTGCCACCAGCAGGAAGTTGGATAATTCACCCCTCCACTTT. Translation: CATSRKLDNSPLHF. The chain carries TRBV15 and TRBJ1-6; D is ambiguous. The germline CDR1 and CDR2 sequences are LNHNV and YYDKDF (reference sequence). Trimming took off 3 bases at V and 5 bases at J, with 8 bases between the two ends. This CDR3 comprises 14 residues.

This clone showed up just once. CDR3 loop: CASSYWGNEQFF. CDR3 coding DNA: TGTGCCAGCAGTTACTGGGGCAATGAGCAGTTCTTC. The genes are TRBV6-5 and TRBJ2-1; the D is unclear. Between the trimmed V and J ends, which lost 1 base and 6 bases, there was a span of 4 bases. This CDR3 is 12 amino acids long. Germline V gene sequence: CDR1 MNHEY, CDR2 SVGAGI.

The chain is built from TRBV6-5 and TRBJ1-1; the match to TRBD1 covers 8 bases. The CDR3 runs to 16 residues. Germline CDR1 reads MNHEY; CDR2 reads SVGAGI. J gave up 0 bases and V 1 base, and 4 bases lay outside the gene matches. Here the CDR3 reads CASSYFGTGLNTEAFF. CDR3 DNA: TGTGCCAGCAGTTACTTTGGGACAGGTTTGAACACTGAAGCTTTCTTT.

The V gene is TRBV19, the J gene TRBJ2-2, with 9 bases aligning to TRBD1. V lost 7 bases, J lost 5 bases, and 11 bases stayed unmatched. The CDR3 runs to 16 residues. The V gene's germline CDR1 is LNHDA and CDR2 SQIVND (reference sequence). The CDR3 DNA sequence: TGTGCCAGTACCGGAAACAGGGGGCGCAGGACCGGGGAGCTGTTTTTT. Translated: CASTGNRGRRTGELFF. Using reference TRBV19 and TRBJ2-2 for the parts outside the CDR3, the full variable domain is DGGITQSPKYLFRKEGQNVTLSCEQNLNHDAMYWYRQDPGQGLRLIYYSQIVNDFQKGDIAEGYSVSREKKESFPLTVTSAQKNPTAFYLCASTGNRGRRTGELFFGEGSRLTVL.

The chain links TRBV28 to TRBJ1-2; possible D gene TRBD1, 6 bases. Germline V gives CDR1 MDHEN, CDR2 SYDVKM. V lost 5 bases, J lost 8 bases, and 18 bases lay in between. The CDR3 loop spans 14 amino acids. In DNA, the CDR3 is TGTGCCAGCAGTGACCTGGACAGCGGTGGAGGCTACACCTTC. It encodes CASSDLDSGGGYTF.

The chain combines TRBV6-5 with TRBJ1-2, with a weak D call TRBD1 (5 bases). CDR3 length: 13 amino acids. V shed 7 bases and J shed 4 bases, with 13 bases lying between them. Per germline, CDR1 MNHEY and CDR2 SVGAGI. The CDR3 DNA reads TGTGCCAGCAAGCAGGGAAGGAGCTATGGCTACACCTTC. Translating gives CASKQGRSYGYTF.

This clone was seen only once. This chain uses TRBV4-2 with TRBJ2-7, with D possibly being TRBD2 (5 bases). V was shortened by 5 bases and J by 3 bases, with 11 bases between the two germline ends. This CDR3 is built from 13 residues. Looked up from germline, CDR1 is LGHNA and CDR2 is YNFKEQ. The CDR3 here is CASSLEGSYEQYF. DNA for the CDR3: TGTGCCAGCAGCTTGGAAGGGAGCTACGAGCAGTACTTC.

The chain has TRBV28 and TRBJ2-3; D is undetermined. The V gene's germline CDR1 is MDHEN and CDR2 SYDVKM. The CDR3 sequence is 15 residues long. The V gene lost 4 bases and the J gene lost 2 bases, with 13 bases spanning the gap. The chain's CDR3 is CASSSRVTPTDTQYF. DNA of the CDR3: TGTGCCAGCAGTTCTCGGGTGACCCCCACAGATACGCAGTATTTT. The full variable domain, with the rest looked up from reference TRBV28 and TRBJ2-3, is DVKVTQSSRYLVKRTGEKVFLECVQDMDHENMFWYRQDPGLGLRLIYFSYDVKMKEKGDIPEGYSVSREKKERFSLILESASTNQTSMYLCASSSRVTPTDTQYFGPGTRLTVL.

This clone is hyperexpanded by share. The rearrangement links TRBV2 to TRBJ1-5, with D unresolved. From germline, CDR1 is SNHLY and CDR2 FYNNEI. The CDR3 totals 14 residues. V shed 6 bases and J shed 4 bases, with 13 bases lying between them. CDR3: CASRPTSQNQPQHF. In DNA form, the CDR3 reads TGTGCCAGCAGGCCGACATCGCAAAATCAGCCCCAGCATTTT.

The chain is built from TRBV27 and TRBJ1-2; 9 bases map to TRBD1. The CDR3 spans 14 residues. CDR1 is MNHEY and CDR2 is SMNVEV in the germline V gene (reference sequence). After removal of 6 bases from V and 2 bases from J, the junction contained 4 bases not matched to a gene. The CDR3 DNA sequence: TGTGCCAGCAGACCAGGGACAGGGAACTATGGCTACACCTTC. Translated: CASRPGTGNYGYTF.

The CDR3 sequence: CASTDRGITGELFF. The CDR3, as DNA: TGCGCCAGCACCGACAGGGGGATCACCGGGGAGCTGTTTTTT. The rearrangement links TRBV4-3 to TRBJ2-2; 9 nucleotides match TRBD1. CDR1 and CDR2 (germline): LGHNA, YSLEER. J was trimmed by 4 bases and V by 7 bases; bases with no gene match: 4. The CDR3 is 14 amino acids.

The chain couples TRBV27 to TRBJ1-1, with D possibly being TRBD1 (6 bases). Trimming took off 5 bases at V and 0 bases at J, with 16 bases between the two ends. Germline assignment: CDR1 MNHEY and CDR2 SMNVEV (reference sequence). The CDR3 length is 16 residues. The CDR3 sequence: CASSSYRADLNTEAFF. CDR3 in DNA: TGTGCCAGCAGTAGTTACAGGGCGGATTTGAACACTGAAGCTTTCTTT.

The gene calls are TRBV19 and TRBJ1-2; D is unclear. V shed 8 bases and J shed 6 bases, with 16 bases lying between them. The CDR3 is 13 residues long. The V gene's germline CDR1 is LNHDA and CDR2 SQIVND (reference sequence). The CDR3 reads CASRKVDYDGYTF. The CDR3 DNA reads TGTGCCAGTCGTAAAGTAGATTATGATGGCTACACCTTC. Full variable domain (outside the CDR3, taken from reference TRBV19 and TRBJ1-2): DGGITQSPKYLFRKEGQNVTLSCEQNLNHDAMYWYRQDPGQGLRLIYYSQIVNDFQKGDIAEGYSVSREKKESFPLTVTSAQKNPTAFYLCASRKVDYDGYTFGSGTRLTVV.

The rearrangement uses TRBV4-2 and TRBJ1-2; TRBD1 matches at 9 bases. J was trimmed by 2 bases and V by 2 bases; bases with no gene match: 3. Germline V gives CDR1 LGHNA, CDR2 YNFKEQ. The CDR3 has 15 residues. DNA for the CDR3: TGTGCCAGCAGCCAATTTGGGACAGGGAACTATGGCTACACCTTC. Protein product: CASSQFGTGNYGYTF.

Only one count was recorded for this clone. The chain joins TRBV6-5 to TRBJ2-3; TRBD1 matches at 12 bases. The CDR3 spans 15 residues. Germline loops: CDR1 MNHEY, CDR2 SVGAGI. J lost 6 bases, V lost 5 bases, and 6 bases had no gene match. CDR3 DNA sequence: TGTGCCAGCAGTACTGGGACAGGGGGCTACGATACGCAGTATTTT. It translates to CASSTGTGGYDTQYF.